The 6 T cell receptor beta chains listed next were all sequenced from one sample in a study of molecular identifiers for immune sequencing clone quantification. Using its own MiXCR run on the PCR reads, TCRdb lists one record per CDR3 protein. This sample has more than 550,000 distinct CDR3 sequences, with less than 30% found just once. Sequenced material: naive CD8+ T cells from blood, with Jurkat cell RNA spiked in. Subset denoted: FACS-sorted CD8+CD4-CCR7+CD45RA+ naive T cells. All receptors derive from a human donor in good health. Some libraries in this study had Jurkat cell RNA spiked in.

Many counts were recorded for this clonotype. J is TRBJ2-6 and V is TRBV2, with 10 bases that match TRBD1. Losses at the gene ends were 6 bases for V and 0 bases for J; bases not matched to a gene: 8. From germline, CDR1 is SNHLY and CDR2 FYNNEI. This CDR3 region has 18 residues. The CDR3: CASRSRQGAISGANVLTF. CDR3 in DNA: TGTGCCAGCAGATCCCGACAGGGGGCTATCTCTGGGGCCAACGTCCTGACTTTC.

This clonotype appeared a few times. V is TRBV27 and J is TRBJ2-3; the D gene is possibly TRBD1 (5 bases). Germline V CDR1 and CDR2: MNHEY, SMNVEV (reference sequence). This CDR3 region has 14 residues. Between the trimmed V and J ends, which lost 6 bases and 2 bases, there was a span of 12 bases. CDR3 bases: TGTGCCAGCAGCTTGACAGATACCACAGATACGCAGTATTTT. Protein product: CASSLTDTTDTQYF.

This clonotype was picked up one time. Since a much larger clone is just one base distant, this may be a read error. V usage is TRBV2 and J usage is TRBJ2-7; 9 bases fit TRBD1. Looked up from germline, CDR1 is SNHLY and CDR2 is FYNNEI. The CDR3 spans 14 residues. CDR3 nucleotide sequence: TGTGCCAGTCGAGTCGGGACAGGGCCCTACGGGCAGTACTTC. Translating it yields CASRVGTGPYGQYF.

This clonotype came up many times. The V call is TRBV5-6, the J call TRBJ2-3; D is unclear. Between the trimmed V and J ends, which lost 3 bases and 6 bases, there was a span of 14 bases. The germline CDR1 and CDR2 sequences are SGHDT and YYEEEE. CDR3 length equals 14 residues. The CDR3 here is CASSSIIAQDTQYF. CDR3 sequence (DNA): TGTGCCAGCAGCTCTATCATTGCTCAGGATACGCAGTATTTT.

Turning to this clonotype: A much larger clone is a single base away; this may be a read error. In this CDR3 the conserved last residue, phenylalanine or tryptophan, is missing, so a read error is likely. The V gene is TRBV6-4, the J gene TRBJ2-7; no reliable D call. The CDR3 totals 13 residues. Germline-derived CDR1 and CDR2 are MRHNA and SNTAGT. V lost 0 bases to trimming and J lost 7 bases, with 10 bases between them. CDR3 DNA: TGTGCCAGCAGTGACTCCATCCGGTCTGAGCAGTACATC. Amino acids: CASSDSIRSEQYI.

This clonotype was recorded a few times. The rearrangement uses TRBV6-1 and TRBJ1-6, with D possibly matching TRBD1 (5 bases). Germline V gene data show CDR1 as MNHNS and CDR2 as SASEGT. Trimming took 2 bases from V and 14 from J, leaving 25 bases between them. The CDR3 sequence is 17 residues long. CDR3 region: CASSESRGGVPAVALHF. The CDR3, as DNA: TGTGCCAGCAGTGAATCGAGAGGAGGGGTTCCCGCGGTCGCCCTCCACTTT.